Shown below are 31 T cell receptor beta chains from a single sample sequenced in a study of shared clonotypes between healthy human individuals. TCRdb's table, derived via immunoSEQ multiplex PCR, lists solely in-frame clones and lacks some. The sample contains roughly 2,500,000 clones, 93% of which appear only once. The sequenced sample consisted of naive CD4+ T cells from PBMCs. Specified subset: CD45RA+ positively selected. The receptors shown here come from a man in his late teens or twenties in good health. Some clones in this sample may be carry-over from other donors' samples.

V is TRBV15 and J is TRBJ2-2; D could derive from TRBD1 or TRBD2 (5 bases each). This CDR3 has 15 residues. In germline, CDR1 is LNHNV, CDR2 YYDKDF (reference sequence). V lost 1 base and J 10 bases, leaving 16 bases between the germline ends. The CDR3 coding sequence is TGTGCCACCAGCAGAGCGGGACGCGCGGATCCGGAGCTGTTTTTT. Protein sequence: CATSRAGRADPELFF.

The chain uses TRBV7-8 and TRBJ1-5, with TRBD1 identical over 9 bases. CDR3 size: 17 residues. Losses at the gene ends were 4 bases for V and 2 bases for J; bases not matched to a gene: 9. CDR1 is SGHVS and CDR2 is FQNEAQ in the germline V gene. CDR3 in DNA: TGTGCCAGCAGCTCCGGGACAGGGTCGTCGGGCAATCAGCCCCAGCATTTT. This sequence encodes CASSSGTGSSGNQPQHF.

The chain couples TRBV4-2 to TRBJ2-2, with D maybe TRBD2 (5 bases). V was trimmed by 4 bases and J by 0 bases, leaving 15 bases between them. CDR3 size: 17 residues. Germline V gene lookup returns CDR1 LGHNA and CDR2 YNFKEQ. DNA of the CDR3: TGTGCCAGCAGCCGCCGTGCCCCAGCGGCGAACACCGGGGAGCTGTTTTTT. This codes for CASSRRAPAANTGELFF.

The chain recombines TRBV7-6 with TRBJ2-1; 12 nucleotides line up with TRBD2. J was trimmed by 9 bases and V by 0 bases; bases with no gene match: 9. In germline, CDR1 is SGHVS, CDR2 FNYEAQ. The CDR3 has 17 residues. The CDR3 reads CASSLAPSGRASGEQFF. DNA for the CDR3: TGTGCCAGCAGCTTAGCCCCTAGCGGGAGGGCGAGTGGTGAGCAGTTCTTC.

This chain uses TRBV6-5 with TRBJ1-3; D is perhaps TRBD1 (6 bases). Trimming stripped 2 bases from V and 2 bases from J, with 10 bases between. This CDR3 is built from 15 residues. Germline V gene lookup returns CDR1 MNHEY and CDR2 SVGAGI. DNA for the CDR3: TGTGCCAGCAGTTACGGGGGCAGGGCTGGAAACACCATATATTTT. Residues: CASSYGGRAGNTIYF.

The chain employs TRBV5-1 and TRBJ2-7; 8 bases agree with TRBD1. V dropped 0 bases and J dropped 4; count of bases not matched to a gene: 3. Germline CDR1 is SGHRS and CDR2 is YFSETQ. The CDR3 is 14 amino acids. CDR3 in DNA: TGCGCCAGCAGCTTGGCAGGGGGCGAATACGAGCAGTACTTC. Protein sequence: CASSLAGGEYEQYF.

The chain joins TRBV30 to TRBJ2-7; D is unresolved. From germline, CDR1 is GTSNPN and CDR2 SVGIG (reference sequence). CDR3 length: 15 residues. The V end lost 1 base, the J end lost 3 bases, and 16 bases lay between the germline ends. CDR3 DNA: TGTGCCTGGAGTGCCCTTCCTAACGGCCGCTACGAGCAGTACTTC. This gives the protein CAWSALPNGRYEQYF.

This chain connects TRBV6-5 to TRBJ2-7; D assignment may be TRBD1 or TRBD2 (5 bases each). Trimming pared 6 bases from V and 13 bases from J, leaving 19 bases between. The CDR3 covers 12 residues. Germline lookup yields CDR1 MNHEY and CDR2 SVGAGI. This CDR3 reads CASRDSGTRVYF. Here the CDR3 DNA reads TGTGCCAGCAGAGATTCCGGGACGAGAGTTTACTTC.

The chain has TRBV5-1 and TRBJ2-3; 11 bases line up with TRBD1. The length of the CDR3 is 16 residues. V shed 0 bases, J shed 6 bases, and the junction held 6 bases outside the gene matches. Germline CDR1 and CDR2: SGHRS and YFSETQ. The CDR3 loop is CASSLAGQGGQDTQYF. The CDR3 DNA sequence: TGCGCCAGCAGCTTGGCGGGACAGGGGGGTCAGGATACGCAGTATTTT. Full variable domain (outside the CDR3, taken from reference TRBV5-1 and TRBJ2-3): KAGVTQTPRYLIKTRGQQVTLSCSPISGHRSVSWYQQTPGQGLQFLFEYFSETQRNKGNFPGRFSGRQFSNSRSEMNVSTLELGDSALYLCASSLAGQGGQDTQYFGPGTRLTVL.

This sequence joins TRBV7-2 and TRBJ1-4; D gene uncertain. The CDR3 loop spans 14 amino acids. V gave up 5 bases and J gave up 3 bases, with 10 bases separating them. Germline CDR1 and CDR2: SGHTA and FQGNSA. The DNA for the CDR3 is TGTGCCAGCAGCCCCCCGCAGCCTAATGAAAAACTGTTTTTT. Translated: CASSPPQPNEKLFF.

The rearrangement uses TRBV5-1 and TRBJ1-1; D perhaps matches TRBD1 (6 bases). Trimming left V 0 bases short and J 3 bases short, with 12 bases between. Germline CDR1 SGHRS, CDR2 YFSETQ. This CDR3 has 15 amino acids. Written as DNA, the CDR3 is TGCGCCAGCAGCTTGGGGGCAGGGGAGGACACTGAAGCTTTCTTT. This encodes CASSLGAGEDTEAFF.

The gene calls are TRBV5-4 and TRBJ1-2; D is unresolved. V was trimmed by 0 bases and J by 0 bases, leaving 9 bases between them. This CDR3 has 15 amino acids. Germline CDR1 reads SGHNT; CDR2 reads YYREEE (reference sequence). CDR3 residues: CASSLVVRSNYGYTF. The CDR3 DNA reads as TGTGCCAGCAGCTTGGTCGTCAGATCTAACTATGGCTACACCTTC.

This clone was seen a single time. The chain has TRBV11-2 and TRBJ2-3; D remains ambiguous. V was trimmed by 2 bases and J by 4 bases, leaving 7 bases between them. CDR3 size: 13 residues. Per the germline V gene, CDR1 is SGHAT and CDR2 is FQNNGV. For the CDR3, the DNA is TGTGCCAGCAGCTTAAATAGGGCAGATACGCAGTATTTT. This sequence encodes CASSLNRADTQYF.

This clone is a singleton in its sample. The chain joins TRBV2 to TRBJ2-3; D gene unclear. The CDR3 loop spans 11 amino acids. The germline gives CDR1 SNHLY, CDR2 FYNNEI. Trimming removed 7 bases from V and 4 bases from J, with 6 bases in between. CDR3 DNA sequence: TGTGCCAGCAACGGGCCAGATACGCAGTATTTT. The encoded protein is CASNGPDTQYF.

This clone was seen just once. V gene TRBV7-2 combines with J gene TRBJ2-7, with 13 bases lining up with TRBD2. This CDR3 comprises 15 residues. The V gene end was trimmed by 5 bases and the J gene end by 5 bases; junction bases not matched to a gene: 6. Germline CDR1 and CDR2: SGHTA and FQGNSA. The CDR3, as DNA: TGTGCCAGCAGCCTAGGACTAGCGGGAGTAGACGAGCAGTACTTC. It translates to CASSLGLAGVDEQYF. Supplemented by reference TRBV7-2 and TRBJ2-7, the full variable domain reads GAGVSQSPSNKVTEKGKDVELRCDPISGHTALYWYRQSLGQGLEFLIYFQGNSAPDKSGLPSDRFSAERTGGSVSTLTIQRTQQEDSAVYLCASSLGLAGVDEQYFGPGTRLTVT.

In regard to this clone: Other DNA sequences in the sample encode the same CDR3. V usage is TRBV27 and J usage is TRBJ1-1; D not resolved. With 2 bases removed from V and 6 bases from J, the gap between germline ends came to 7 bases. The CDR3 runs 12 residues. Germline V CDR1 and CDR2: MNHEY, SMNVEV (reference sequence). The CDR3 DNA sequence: TGTGCCAGCAGTTTACTGGGGTCTGAAGCTTTCTTT. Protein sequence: CASSLLGSEAFF.

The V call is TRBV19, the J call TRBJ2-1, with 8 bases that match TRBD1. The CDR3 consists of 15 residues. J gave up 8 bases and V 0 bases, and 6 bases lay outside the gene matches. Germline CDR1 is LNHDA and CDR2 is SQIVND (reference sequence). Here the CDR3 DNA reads TGTGCCAGTAGTATAGATCAAAACAGGGGGGATGAGCAGTTCTTC. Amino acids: CASSIDQNRGDEQFF.

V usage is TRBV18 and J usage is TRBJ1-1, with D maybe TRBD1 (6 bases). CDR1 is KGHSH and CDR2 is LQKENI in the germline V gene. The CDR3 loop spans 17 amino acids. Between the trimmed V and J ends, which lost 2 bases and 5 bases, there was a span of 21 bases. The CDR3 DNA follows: TGTGCCAGCTCACCATACCACTACAGGGCTCGGAGGACTGAAGCTTTCTTT. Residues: CASSPYHYRARRTEAFF.

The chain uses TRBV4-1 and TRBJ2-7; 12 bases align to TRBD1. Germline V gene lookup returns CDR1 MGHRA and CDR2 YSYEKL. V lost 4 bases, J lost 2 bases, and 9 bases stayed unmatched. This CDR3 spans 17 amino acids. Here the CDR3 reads CASSRPGTGGFTYEQYF. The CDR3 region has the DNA TGCGCCAGCAGCCGACCCGGGACAGGGGGCTTTACCTACGAGCAGTACTTC.

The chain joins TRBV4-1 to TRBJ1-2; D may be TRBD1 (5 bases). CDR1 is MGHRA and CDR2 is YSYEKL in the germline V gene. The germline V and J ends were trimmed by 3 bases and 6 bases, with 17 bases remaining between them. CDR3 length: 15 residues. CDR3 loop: CASSHPPGGTDGYTF. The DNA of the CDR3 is TGCGCCAGCAGCCACCCCCCCGGGGGTACGGATGGCTACACCTTC.

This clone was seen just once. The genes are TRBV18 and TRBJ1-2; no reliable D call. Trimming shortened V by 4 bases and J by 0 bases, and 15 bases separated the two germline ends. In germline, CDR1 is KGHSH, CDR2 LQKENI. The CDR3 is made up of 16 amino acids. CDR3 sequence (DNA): TGTGCCAGCTCACAATCATTGCGCTCCTCTAACTATGGCTACACCTTC. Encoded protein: CASSQSLRSSNYGYTF.

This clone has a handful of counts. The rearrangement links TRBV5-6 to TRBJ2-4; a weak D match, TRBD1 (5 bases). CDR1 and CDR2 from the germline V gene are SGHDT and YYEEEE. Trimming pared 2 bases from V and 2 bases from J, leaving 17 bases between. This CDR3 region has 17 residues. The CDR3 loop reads CASSFRPRQSPKNIQYF. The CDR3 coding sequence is TGTGCCAGCAGCTTCCGACCCAGACAGTCCCCCAAAAACATTCAGTACTTC.

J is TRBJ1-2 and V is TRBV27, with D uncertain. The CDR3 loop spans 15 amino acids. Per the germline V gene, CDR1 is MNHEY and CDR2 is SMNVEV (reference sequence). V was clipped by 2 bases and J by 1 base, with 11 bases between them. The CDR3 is CASSLGPSYNYGYTF. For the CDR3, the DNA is TGTGCCAGCAGTTTAGGGCCCAGCTATAACTATGGCTACACCTTC.

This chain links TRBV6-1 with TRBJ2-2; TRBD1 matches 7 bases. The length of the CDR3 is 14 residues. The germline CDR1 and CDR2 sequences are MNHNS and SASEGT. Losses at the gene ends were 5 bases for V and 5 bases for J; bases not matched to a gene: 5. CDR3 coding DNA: TGTGCCAGCAGTAACAACAGGGGAACCGGGGAGCTGTTTTTT. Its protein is CASSNNRGTGELFF.

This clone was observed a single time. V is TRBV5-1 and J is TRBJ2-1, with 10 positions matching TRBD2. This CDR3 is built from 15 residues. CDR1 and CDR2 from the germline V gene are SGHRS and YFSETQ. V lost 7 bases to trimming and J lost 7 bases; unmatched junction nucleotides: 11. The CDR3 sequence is CASVPPSGSRNEQFF. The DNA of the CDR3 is TGCGCCAGCGTCCCGCCTAGCGGGAGTAGGAATGAGCAGTTCTTC.

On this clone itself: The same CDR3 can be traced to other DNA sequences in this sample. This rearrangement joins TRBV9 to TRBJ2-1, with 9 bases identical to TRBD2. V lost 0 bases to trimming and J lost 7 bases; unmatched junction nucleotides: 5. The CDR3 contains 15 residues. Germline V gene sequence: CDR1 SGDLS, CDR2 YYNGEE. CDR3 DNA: TGTGCCAGCAGCGTAGGGTTAGCGGGAGATAATGAGCAGTTCTTC. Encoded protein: CASSVGLAGDNEQFF.

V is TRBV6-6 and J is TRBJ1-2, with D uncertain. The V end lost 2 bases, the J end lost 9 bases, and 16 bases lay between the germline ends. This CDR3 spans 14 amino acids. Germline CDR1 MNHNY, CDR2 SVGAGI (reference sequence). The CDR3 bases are TGTGCCAGCAGTTACGGTCGGTTGAGGGCCCGCTACACCTTC. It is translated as CASSYGRLRARYTF.

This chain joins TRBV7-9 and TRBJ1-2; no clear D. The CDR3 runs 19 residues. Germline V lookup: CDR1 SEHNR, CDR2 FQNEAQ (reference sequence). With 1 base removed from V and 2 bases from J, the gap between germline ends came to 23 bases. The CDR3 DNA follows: TGTGCCAGCAGCTTAGTTGCTAGGGTCAGTGCTTTCTTAAACTATGGCTACACCTTC. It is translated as CASSLVARVSAFLNYGYTF.

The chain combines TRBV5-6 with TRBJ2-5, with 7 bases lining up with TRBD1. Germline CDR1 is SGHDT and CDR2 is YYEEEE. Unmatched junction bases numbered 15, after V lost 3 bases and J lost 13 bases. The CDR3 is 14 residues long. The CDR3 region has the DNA TGTGCCAGCAGCTGGTGGACAGGCCCGTCTCCTCTGTACTTC. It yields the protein CASSWWTGPSPLYF.

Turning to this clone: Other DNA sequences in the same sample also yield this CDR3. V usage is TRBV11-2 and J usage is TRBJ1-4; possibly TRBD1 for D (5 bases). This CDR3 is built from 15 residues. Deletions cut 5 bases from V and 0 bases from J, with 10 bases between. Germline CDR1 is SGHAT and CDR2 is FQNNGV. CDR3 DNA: TGTGCCAGCAGCCGCGGGACCGCAACTAATGAAAAACTGTTTTTT. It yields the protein CASSRGTATNEKLFF. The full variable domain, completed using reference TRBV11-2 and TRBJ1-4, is EAGVAQSPRYKIIEKRQSVAFWCNPISGHATLYWYQQILGQGPKLLIQFQNNGVVDDSQLPKDRFSAERLKGVDSTLKIQPAKLEDSAVYLCASSRGTATNEKLFFGSGTQLSVL.

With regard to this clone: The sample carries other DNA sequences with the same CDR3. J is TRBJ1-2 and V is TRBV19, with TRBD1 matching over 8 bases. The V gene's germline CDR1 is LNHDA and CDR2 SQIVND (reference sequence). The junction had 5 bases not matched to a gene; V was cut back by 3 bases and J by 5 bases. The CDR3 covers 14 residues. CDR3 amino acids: CASSIRTGSYGYTF. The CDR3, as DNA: TGTGCCAGTAGTATTCGGACAGGGTCATATGGCTACACCTTC.